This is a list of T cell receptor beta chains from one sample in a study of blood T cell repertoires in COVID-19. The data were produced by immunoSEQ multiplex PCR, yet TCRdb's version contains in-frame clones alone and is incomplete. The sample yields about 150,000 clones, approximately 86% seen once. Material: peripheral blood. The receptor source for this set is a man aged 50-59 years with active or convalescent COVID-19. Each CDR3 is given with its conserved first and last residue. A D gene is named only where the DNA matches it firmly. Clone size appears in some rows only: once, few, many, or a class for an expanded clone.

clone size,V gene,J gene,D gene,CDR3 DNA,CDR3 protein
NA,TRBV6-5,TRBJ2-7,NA,TGTGCCAGCAGAACCTACGGGATTGGACCTTACGAGCAGTACTTC,CASRTYGIGPYEQYF
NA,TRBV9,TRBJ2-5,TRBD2,TGTGCCAGCAGCAATCCTTGGGGGCGGGAGGGCTTTGAAGAGACCCAGTACTTC,CASSNPWGREGFEETQYF
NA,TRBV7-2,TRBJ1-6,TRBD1,TGTGCCAGCAGCTTTGAGCTGGGACAGGGGGCTTGGGCCCTCCACTTT,CASSFELGQGAWALHF
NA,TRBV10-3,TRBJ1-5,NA,TGTGCCATCAGTGAGGGGAGGGAAGGCAATCAGCCCCAGCATTTT,CAISEGREGNQPQHF
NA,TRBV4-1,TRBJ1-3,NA,TGCGCCAGCAGCCAAGTACGTGGGGCAGGGATCGCCTTGAGCTCTGGAAACACCATATATTTT,CASSQVRGAGIALSSGNTIYF
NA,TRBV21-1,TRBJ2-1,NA,NA,CASTVGQGTGNEQFF
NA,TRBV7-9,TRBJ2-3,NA,TGTGCCAGCAGCCCCGGTGGGGGGACGGCAGATACGCAGTATTTT,CASSPGGGTADTQYF
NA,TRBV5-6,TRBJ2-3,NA,TGTGCCAGCAGCTCCCAGCGGAGCACAGATACGCAGTATTTT,CASSSQRSTDTQYF
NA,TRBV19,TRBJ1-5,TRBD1,TGTGCCAGTAGAACCACAGGGGCGAGCAATCAGCCCCAGCATTTT,CASRTTGASNQPQHF
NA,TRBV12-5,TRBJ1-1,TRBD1,TGTGCCGGGCGGGGACAGGGTGGCACTGAAGCTTTCTTT,CAGRGQGGTEAFF
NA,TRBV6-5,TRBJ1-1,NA,TGTGCCAGCATCAATAGCAGCAGAGCTTTCTTT,CASINSSRAFF
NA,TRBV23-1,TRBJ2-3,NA,TGCGCCAGCAGTCTTCCTCTCGCCTCGCGGGGACCCACAGATACGCAGTATTTT,CASSLPLASRGPTDTQYF
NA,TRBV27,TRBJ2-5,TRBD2,TGTGCCAGCAGTCTGGGACTAGCGGGAGTTGGGGCGGAGACCCAGTACTTC,CASSLGLAGVGAETQYF
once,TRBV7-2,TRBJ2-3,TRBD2,TGTGCCAGCAGACCCGGGGGGGGGACAGATACGCAGTATTTT,CASRPGGGTDTQYF
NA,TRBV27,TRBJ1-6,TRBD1,TGTGCCAGCACCCTGACAGGGTCTAATTCACCCCTCCACTTT,CASTLTGSNSPLHF
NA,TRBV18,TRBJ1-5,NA,TGTGCCAGCTCACCAGAACAGAACAATCAGCCCCAGCATTTT,CASSPEQNNQPQHF
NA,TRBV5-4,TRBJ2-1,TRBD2,TGTGCCAGCAGCTTTGGGCGGGGGGAGGTCTACAATGAGCAGTTCTTC,CASSFGRGEVYNEQFF
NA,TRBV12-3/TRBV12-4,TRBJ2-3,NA,TGTGCCAGCGAGAAAGCCACAGATACGCAGTATTTT,CASEKATDTQYF
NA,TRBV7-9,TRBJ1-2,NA,TGTGCCAGCAGCCTTTCCCAAGCCTCCTATGGCTACACCTTC,CASSLSQASYGYTF
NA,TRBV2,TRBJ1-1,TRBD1,TGTGCCAGCGGAGGACAGGGGAACACTGAAGCTTTCTTT,CASGGQGNTEAFF
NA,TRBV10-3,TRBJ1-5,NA,TGTGCCATCAGTGAAGAGGGTTCGAGTAATCAGCCCCAGCATTTT,CAISEEGSSNQPQHF
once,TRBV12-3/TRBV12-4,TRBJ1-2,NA,TGTGCCAGCAGTTCGGGGATAAAAGTTAGGGGGACCTTC,CASSSGIKVRGTF
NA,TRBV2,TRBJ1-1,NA,TGTGCCAGCAGTGATCCGGGGGGGGGCACTGAAGCTTTCTTT,CASSDPGGGTEAFF
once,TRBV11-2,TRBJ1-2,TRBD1,TGTGCCAGCAGCCCGAACAGGGGGCAGGGCTTTGGCCACACCTTC,CASSPNRGQGFGHTF
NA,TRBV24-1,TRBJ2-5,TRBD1,TGTGCCACCAGTGATTTAGGACAGGGGAAAGAGACCCAGTACTTC,CATSDLGQGKETQYF
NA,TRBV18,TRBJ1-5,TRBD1,TGTGCCAGCTCGTCGACAGGGAATAGCAATCAGCCCCAGCATTTT,CASSSTGNSNQPQHF
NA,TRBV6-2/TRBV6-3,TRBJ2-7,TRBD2,TGTGCCAGCAGTTACTCGGGTCCCGGGACTAGTTCCACTTCCTACGAGCAGTACTTC,CASSYSGPGTSSTSYEQYF
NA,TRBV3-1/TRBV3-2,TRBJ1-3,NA,TGTGCCAGCAGCCCCGCGTGGGGGGCTGGAAACACCATATATTTT,CASSPAWGAGNTIYF
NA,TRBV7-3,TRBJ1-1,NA,TGTGCCAGCAGCCCCTCCTTGTCGGGAGGTGAAGCTTTCTTT,CASSPSLSGGEAFF
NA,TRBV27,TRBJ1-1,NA,TGTGCCAGCAGCCACCTAAACATCCGAGGGCTAACTGAAGCTTTCTTT,CASSHLNIRGLTEAFF
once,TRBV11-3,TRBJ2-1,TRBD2,TGTGCCAGCAGCGCATCCGGGACTAGCGGCTACAATGAGCAGTTCTTC,CASSASGTSGYNEQFF
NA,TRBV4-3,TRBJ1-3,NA,TGCGCCAGCAGCCAAGATATCAGCTCTGGAAACACCATATATTTT,CASSQDISSGNTIYF
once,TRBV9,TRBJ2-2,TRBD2,TGTGCCAGCGGTAGCGGGGGGGCTACCGGGGAGCTGTTTTTT,CASGSGGATGELFF
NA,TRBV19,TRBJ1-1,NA,TGTGCCAGTCTAGGGGAAAAGCCTGAAGCTTTCTTT,CASLGEKPEAFF
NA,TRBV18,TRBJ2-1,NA,TGTGCCAGCTCACCACCGGAGGGGGCCGCTTACAATGAGCAGTTCTTC,CASSPPEGAAYNEQFF
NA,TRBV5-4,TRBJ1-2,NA,TGTGCCAGCAGCTTGAGGCACAGACCCGATGGCTACACCTTC,CASSLRHRPDGYTF
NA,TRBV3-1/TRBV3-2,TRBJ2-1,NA,TGTGCCAGCAGCCAAGACCTAAATGGTGAGCAGTTCTTC,CASSQDLNGEQFF
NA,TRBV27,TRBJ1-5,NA,TGTGCCAGCAGTGGAGCGGGCAATCAGCCCCAGCATTTT,CASSGAGNQPQHF
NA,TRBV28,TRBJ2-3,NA,TGTGCCAGCATCCCCCCTGGCACAGATACGCAGTATTTT,CASIPPGTDTQYF